One sample yielded the 8 T cell receptor beta chains listed below, sequenced in a study of T-cell memory formation after mild COVID-19. MiXCR, run by TCRdb on the 5' RACE reads, gives a single entry per CDR3 protein. The sample yields just over 300,000 distinct CDR3 sequences, less than 20% seen once. Sequencing was done on a sample of PBMCs or a T cell subset sorted from them (not recorded which). The source of these receptors is a man younger than 30 who had mild COVID-19 (a few samples of this study predate the infection). Cell type and time point are not known.

The DNA for the CDR3 is TGTGCCAGCAGCGAGCCGGGACAGGGGAGAAGGGATACGCAGTATTTT. It encodes CASSEPGQGRRDTQYF. This chain connects TRBV7-9 to TRBJ2-3, with 10 bases that match TRBD1. This CDR3 is 16 amino acids long. Unmatched junction bases numbered 11, after V lost 5 bases and J lost 6 bases. From germline, CDR1 is SEHNR and CDR2 FQNEAQ (reference sequence).

In its sample, this clonotype was seen a few times. V is TRBV6-1 and J is TRBJ1-6; TRBD1 matches at 7 bases. The CDR3 spans 14 residues. CDR1 and CDR2 from the germline V gene are MNHNS and SASEGT. Trimming took 6 bases from V and 10 from J; bases not matched to a gene: 9. The CDR3 nucleotides read TGTGCCAGCAGGGAACAGGGGACGGGATCACCCCTCCACTTT. Its translation: CASREQGTGSPLHF.

The rearrangement uses TRBV4-1 and TRBJ1-2; perhaps TRBD1 as D (6 bases). The germline gives CDR1 MGHRA, CDR2 YSYEKL. V gave up 8 bases and J gave up 2 bases, with 18 bases separating them. This CDR3 spans 15 amino acids. CDR3 sequence (DNA): TGCGCCAGCCAGAAGACAGGCCAACTAAACTATGGCTACACCTTC. Amino acids: CASQKTGQLNYGYTF.

This clonotype was detected many times. The J gene is TRBJ2-3, the V gene TRBV7-2; TRBD2 matches at 11 bases. This CDR3 comprises 16 residues. V dropped 5 bases and J dropped 4; count of bases not matched to a gene: 8. Germline assignment: CDR1 SGHTA and CDR2 FQGNSA. CDR3 nucleotide sequence: TGTGCCAGCAGCGGAACCGGGACTAGCGGATCAGATACGCAGTATTTT. Amino acid sequence: CASSGTGTSGSDTQYF.

There are a few counts of this clonotype. J is TRBJ2-5 and V is TRBV5-1; 7 bases agree with TRBD1. In germline, CDR1 is SGHRS, CDR2 YFSETQ. The CDR3 extends over 14 amino acids. V lost 4 bases and J lost 1; bases outside the gene matches: 4. The CDR3 DNA is TGCGCCAGCAGCCACGGGACAGCCCAAGAGACCCAGTACTTC. Amino acids: CASSHGTAQETQYF. Combining the CDR3 with reference TRBV5-1 and TRBJ2-5 gives the whole variable domain KAGVTQTPRYLIKTRGQQVTLSCSPISGHRSVSWYQQTPGQGLQFLFEYFSETQRNKGNFPGRFSGRQFSNSRSEMNVSTLELGDSALYLCASSHGTAQETQYFGPGTRLLVL.

This clonotype has only a few counts. The rearrangement links TRBV7-8 to TRBJ2-5, with 8 bases fitting TRBD2. V gave up 3 bases and J gave up 3 bases; unmatched junction bases: 6. Germline CDR1 SGHVS, CDR2 FQNEAQ. This CDR3 has 15 residues. The CDR3 DNA follows: TGTGCCAGCAGCTTGGGGCGGGGGGCTAAAGAGACCCAGTACTTC. It yields the protein CASSLGRGAKETQYF. The full variable domain, with the rest looked up from reference TRBV7-8 and TRBJ2-5, is GAGVSQSPRYKVAKRGQDVALRCDPISGHVSLFWYQQALGQGPEFLTYFQNEAQLDKSGLPSDRFFAERPEGSVSTLKIQRTQQEDSAVYLCASSLGRGAKETQYFGPGTRLLVL.

This clonotype appeared many times. V and J are TRBV20-1 and TRBJ2-7, with TRBD2 matching over 12 bases. The CDR3 extends over 14 amino acids. Germline assignment: CDR1 DFQATT and CDR2 SNEGSKA (reference sequence). Germline trimming cut 3 bases from V and 4 bases from J; bases unmatched to any gene: 4. This chain's CDR3 is CSASLAGGRYEQYV. The DNA of the CDR3 is TGCAGTGCTAGTCTAGCGGGGGGGCGATACGAGCAGTACGTC.

The chain links TRBV6-5 to TRBJ2-7; D gene unclear. Between the trimmed V and J ends, which lost 0 bases and 2 bases, there was a span of 11 bases. The CDR3 covers 15 residues. Germline-derived CDR1 and CDR2 are MNHEY and SVGAGI. CDR3 bases: TGTGCCAGCAGTTACTCCCCCGGAAGGGCCTACGAGCAGTACTTC. It is translated as CASSYSPGRAYEQYF.